The 24 T cell receptor beta chains presented below share a single source sample, sequenced in a study of vaccination and CD4 T cells after COVID-19. What these receptors recognize is not known. The time point denotes: late sampling 161 to 241 days after vaccination in three convalescent patients. Sample treatment: approximately nine-day PBMC culture with coronavirus spike peptide pools or control peptides (ViraFEST assay). Once obtained from cultured CD4+ T cells, the DNA was sequenced using the Oncomine TCR Beta short-read assay. Each CDR3 protein is one row after TCRdb ran MiXCR on the PCR reads. The sample holds about 18,000 distinct CDR3 sequences, approximately 48% seen once. Sequenced material: CD4+ T cells from blood, cultured in vitro, taken about 7 months after SARS-CoV-2 vaccination. The receptors stem from a human donor who had recovered from COVID-19.

This chain links TRBV20-1 with TRBJ2-7, with 7 bases that match TRBD1. This CDR3 is 15 amino acids long. Losses at the gene ends were 0 bases for V and 3 bases for J; bases not matched to a gene: 8. Per the germline V gene, CDR1 is DFQATT and CDR2 is SNEGSKA (reference sequence). Written as DNA, the CDR3 is TGCAGTGCTAGAGATCAAGGGGGCGGAAACTACGAGCAGTACTTC. Translation gives CSARDQGGGNYEQYF.

The sample holds a few counts of this clonotype. The chain's CDR3 is CSARVHRNNSPLHF. The CDR3 region has the DNA TGCAGTGCTAGAGTCCACAGAAATAATTCACCCCTCCACTTT. V is TRBV20-1 and J is TRBJ1-6; D gene unclear. Trimming left V 1 base short and J 5 bases short, with 9 bases between. The germline V gene has CDR1 DFQATT and CDR2 SNEGSKA (reference sequence). The CDR3 consists of 14 residues.

This clonotype was seen a few times. This sequence joins TRBV6-1 and TRBJ1-5; D not certain. The CDR3 has 15 residues. The germline V gene encodes CDR1 MNHNS and CDR2 SASEGT. V lost 7 bases, J lost 4 bases, and 17 bases lay in between. The chain's CDR3 is CASKNPAGTNQPQHF. The CDR3 DNA is TGTGCCAGCAAGAATCCAGCGGGTACGAATCAGCCCCAGCATTTT.

Only a few counts were recorded for this clonotype. This rearrangement joins TRBV7-9 to TRBJ2-1, with D tentatively TRBD1 (5 bases). Per germline, CDR1 SEHNR and CDR2 FQNEAQ (reference sequence). The CDR3 consists of 14 residues. Trimming took off 5 bases at V and 9 bases at J, with 17 bases between the two ends. This CDR3 reads CASSARTIGVEQFF. DNA of the CDR3: TGTGCCAGCAGCGCTCGGACAATAGGTGTTGAGCAGTTCTTC.

In this sample, this clonotype turned up a few times. The chain uses TRBV20-1 and TRBJ1-2; D gene unclear. This CDR3 has 12 amino acids. Germline V gene sequence: CDR1 DFQATT, CDR2 SNEGSKA (reference sequence). The V end was cut by 4 bases, the J end by 0 bases, with 6 bases between. The CDR3 region is CSATVANYGYTF. The DNA of the CDR3 is TGCAGTGCTACGGTAGCTAACTATGGCTACACCTTC.

The J gene is TRBJ2-1, the V gene TRBV5-1; D may correspond to TRBD1 or TRBD2 (6 bases each). This CDR3 contains 15 residues. With 4 bases removed from V and 5 bases from J, the gap between germline ends came to 16 bases. Germline values: CDR1 SGHRS, CDR2 YFSETQ. The CDR3 loop is CASSRGRLANNEQFF. CDR3 sequence (DNA): TGCGCCAGCAGCCGGGGGCGCCTGGCAAACAATGAGCAGTTCTTC.

The CDR3 nucleotides are TGCAGTGCCCGGCTAGCGGGAGAGGGCACAGATACGCAGTATTTT. It encodes CSARLAGEGTDTQYF. The rearrangement joins TRBV20-1 to TRBJ2-3, with 10 bases lining up with TRBD2. The CDR3 covers 15 residues. The germline V gene has CDR1 DFQATT and CDR2 SNEGSKA (reference sequence). J gave up 1 base and V 6 bases, and 7 bases lay outside the gene matches.

V usage is TRBV29-1 and J usage is TRBJ2-7, with TRBD1 matching over 8 bases. This CDR3 spans 16 amino acids. Losses at the gene ends were 7 bases for V and 2 bases for J; bases not matched to a gene: 16. Per germline, CDR1 SQVTM and CDR2 ANQGSEA. Written as DNA, the CDR3 is TGCAGCGCCCGCGGGACAGGCAACCTAAGGACCTACGAGCAGTACTTC. Its protein is CSARGTGNLRTYEQYF.

This clonotype was observed once. CDR3 amino acids: CASSTGLLSYEQYF. DNA for the CDR3: TGTGCCAGCTCAACGGGACTCCTCTCCTACGAGCAGTACTTC. V usage is TRBV18 and J usage is TRBJ2-7; tentatively, D is TRBD2 (6 bases). The length of the CDR3 is 14 residues. The germline V and J ends were trimmed by 5 bases and 0 bases, with 11 bases remaining between them. Germline assignment: CDR1 KGHSH and CDR2 LQKENI.

This chain links TRBV7-8 with TRBJ1-1; no clear D gene. This CDR3 is 15 amino acids long. V dropped 1 base and J dropped 4 bases, with 13 bases sitting between them. Germline loops: CDR1 SGHVS, CDR2 FQNEAQ. CDR3 in amino acids: CASSLVVEGGTEAFF. CDR3 bases: TGTGCCAGCAGCTTAGTGGTGGAGGGTGGCACTGAAGCTTTCTTT.

This clonotype came up a few times. V is TRBV7-8 and J is TRBJ1-5; D is ambiguous. V lost 1 base and J lost 4, with 5 bases in between. This CDR3 contains 13 residues. Germline-derived CDR1 and CDR2 are SGHVS and FQNEAQ. CDR3 bases: TGTGCCAGCAGCTTAGATCGGAATCAGCCCCAGCATTTT. This translates into CASSLDRNQPQHF.

The chain joins TRBV20-1 to TRBJ2-1; TRBD2 matches at 10 bases. J gave up 9 bases and V 5 bases, and 10 bases lay outside the gene matches. The CDR3 is 14 amino acids. CDR1 DFQATT and CDR2 SNEGSKA come from the germline V gene (reference sequence). The CDR3 reads CSARSGTSVTEQFF. The CDR3 region has the DNA TGCAGTGCTCGATCCGGGACTAGCGTTACTGAGCAGTTCTTC.

This rearrangement joins TRBV11-2 to TRBJ2-1; D call uncertain. The CDR3 covers 13 residues. Germline lookup yields CDR1 SGHAT and CDR2 FQNNGV. Trimming removed 5 bases from V and 5 bases from J, with 10 bases in between. The CDR3 protein is CASSPSLDNEQFF. The CDR3 DNA follows: TGTGCCAGCAGCCCTAGTTTGGACAATGAGCAGTTCTTC. The complete variable domain, with remaining parts taken from reference TRBV11-2 and TRBJ2-1, reads EAGVAQSPRYKIIEKRQSVAFWCNPISGHATLYWYQQILGQGPKLLIQFQNNGVVDDSQLPKDRFSAERLKGVDSTLKIQPAKLEDSAVYLCASSPSLDNEQFFGPGTRLTVL.

In this sample, this clonotype turned up a few times. The chain carries TRBV7-6 and TRBJ2-5, with 10 bases lining up with TRBD2. The germline V gene encodes CDR1 SGHVS and CDR2 FNYEAQ. The CDR3 sequence is 15 residues long. V trimming: 3 bases; J trimming: 5 bases; junction bases outside the gene matches: 6. Here the CDR3 reads CASSFGLAGVETQYF. CDR3 DNA: TGTGCCAGCAGCTTCGGGCTAGCGGGAGTCGAGACCCAGTACTTC.

V is TRBV7-3 and J is TRBJ2-3; 7 bases fit TRBD1. Germline assignment: CDR1 SGHTA and CDR2 FQGTGA. This CDR3 has 16 residues. V shed 5 bases, J shed 3 bases, and the junction held 11 bases outside the gene matches. CDR3 sequence (DNA): TGTGCCAGCAGCCCGGCGGTAAGGGGGCCTACAGATACGCAGTATTTT. Translation gives CASSPAVRGPTDTQYF.

This clonotype came up a few times. This sequence joins TRBV11-3 and TRBJ2-2; TRBD2 matches at 8 bases. The ends lost 5 bases at V and 6 bases at J; junction bases unmatched: 5. The germline V gene has CDR1 SGHNT and CDR2 YENEEA. The CDR3 loop spans 14 amino acids. For the CDR3, the DNA is TGTGCCAGCAGCGCTGGACTAGCAGCCGGGGAGCTGTTTTTT. Amino acid sequence: CASSAGLAAGELFF. Combining the CDR3 with reference TRBV11-3 and TRBJ2-2 gives the whole variable domain EAGVVQSPRYKIIEKKQPVAFWCNPISGHNTLYWYLQNLGQGPELLIRYENEEAVDDSQLPKDRFSAERLKGVDSTLKIQPAELGDSAVYLCASSAGLAAGELFFGEGSRLTVL.

This chain connects TRBV6-5 to TRBJ1-1; 9 nucleotides match TRBD1. Germline V gene data show CDR1 as MNHEY and CDR2 as SVGAGI. The J segment lost 5 bases and the V segment lost 4 bases, leaving 5 bases of the junction unmatched. The CDR3 extends over 14 amino acids. CDR3 sequence: CASSSLGQGTEAFF. Here the CDR3 DNA reads TGTGCCAGCAGTTCCCTAGGACAGGGGACTGAAGCTTTCTTT.

This clonotype turned up a few times. The chain employs TRBV20-1 and TRBJ1-1; unclear D gene. The CDR3 is 13 residues long. Trimming removed 5 bases from V and 4 bases from J, with 14 bases in between. The germline V gene has CDR1 DFQATT and CDR2 SNEGSKA (reference sequence). The CDR3 DNA reads TGCAGTGCTGGTGGTGTTCTGGCCACTGAAGCTTTCTTT. This sequence encodes CSAGGVLATEAFF.

This clonotype was counted only a few times. The rearrangement uses TRBV20-1 and TRBJ2-1; 14 nucleotides align to TRBD2. CDR1 is DFQATT and CDR2 is SNEGSKA in the germline V gene (reference sequence). The CDR3 has 16 amino acids. J lost 6 bases, V lost 6 bases, and 10 bases had no gene match. In DNA form, the CDR3 reads TGCAGTGCCGTCCCGGGACTAGCGGGAGATTTCAATGAGCAGTTCTTC. This gives the protein CSAVPGLAGDFNEQFF.

In its sample, this clonotype was seen a few times. The rearrangement links TRBV7-2 to TRBJ1-6, with TRBD1 identical over 7 bases. This CDR3 has 15 amino acids. Unmatched junction bases numbered 4, after V lost 4 bases and J lost 4 bases. Germline values: CDR1 SGHTA, CDR2 FQGNSA. CDR3 nucleotides: TGTGCCAGCAGCTATTACAGGGGATATAATTCACCCCTCCACTTT. Its translation is CASSYYRGYNSPLHF.

This clonotype was counted a few times. This rearrangement joins TRBV5-1 to TRBJ2-5; 11 bases are a match to TRBD2. Trimming at V came to 3 bases and at J to 1 base, leaving 5 bases not matched to a gene. This CDR3 region has 16 residues. Germline V gene lookup returns CDR1 SGHRS and CDR2 YFSETQ. The CDR3 reads CASSSGLAESQETQYF. The CDR3 DNA follows: TGCGCCAGCAGCTCGGGACTAGCGGAATCCCAAGAGACCCAGTACTTC. The full variable domain, its missing parts supplied by reference TRBV5-1 and TRBJ2-5, is KAGVTQTPRYLIKTRGQQVTLSCSPISGHRSVSWYQQTPGQGLQFLFEYFSETQRNKGNFPGRFSGRQFSNSRSEMNVSTLELGDSALYLCASSSGLAESQETQYFGPGTRLLVL.

This clonotype was seen more than once but under ten times. This chain connects TRBV7-2 to TRBJ1-2; a weak D match, TRBD1 (6 bases). Germline V CDR1 and CDR2: SGHTA, FQGNSA. The CDR3 runs to 13 residues. With 5 bases removed from V and 5 bases from J, the gap between germline ends came to 12 bases. CDR3 residues: CASSRTGIYGYTF. The CDR3 coding sequence is TGTGCCAGCAGCCGAACAGGGATTTATGGCTACACCTTC.

V is TRBV6-1 and J is TRBJ2-5, with TRBD1 matching over 9 bases. The CDR3 spans 14 residues. Trimming took 3 bases from V and 5 from J; bases not matched to a gene: 4. Germline values: CDR1 MNHNS, CDR2 SASEGT. DNA for the CDR3: TGTGCCAGCAGTGAGGACAGGGGAGAGGAGACCCAGTACTTC. Encoded protein: CASSEDRGEETQYF.

The chain combines TRBV6-1 with TRBJ2-3; 8 bases fit TRBD2. In germline, CDR1 is MNHNS, CDR2 SASEGT. Trimming removed 0 bases from V and 0 bases from J; junction bases left unmatched: 5. This CDR3 comprises 17 residues. This CDR3 reads CASSEAPSGGSTDTQYF. The CDR3 DNA reads as TGTGCCAGCAGTGAAGCGCCCAGCGGGGGAAGCACAGATACGCAGTATTTT.